This entry is about one T cell receptor beta chain. Its matching antigen is unknown. Profiled with immunoSEQ multiplex PCR; TCRdb holds only in-frame clones, not every one. The table shows around 80,000 clones, with approximately 85% occurring only once. The data are from a study of OX40 agonist ivuxolimab in advanced cancers. Across the study: Clinicians treated patients with ivuxolimab, an agonistic anti-OX40 (CD134) antibody.

Study-wide points: At 0.1 to 3.0 mg/kg, CD4+ and CD8+ blood T cells expanded clonally by week 6. At 0.1-3.0 mg/kg, partial responders had clonal expansion among the lowest observed. Also showing low normalized T-cell clonal expansion were some of the nonresponders.

The TCR sequence derives from an adult with an advanced solid tumor such as melanoma, head and neck, liver or kidney cancer. Source: CD4+ or CD8+ T cells sorted from blood, taken in a trial of the OX40 agonist ivuxolimab.

The CDR3 bases are TGTGCCAGCAGGGACTTAGCGGGGGGACGACAGACAGATACGCAGTATTTT. It translates to CASRDLAGGRQTDTQYF. V is TRBV5-6 and J is TRBJ2-3, with TRBD2 matching 10 bases. This CDR3 spans 17 amino acids. Germline V gene data show CDR1 as SGHDT and CDR2 as YYEEEE. The junction had 12 bases not matched to a gene; V was cut back by 5 bases and J by 3 bases.